This T cell receptor (beta chain) was obtained from a study of lymphopenia after photon versus proton radiotherapy. TCRdb's table, derived via immunoSEQ multiplex PCR, lists solely in-frame clones and lacks some. The sample includes roughly 2,900 clones, around 93% seen only once; the top ten take 1.5% to 2%. In germline, CDR1 is MNHEY, CDR2 SMNVEV (reference sequence). The CDR3 covers 14 residues. Unmatched junction bases numbered 2, after V lost 2 bases and J lost 2 bases. This clone was recorded only once. The target antigen is unknown. Whole-study results and caveats: Under photons, naive T cells and diversity fell while effector/memory populations rose.

V usage is TRBV27 and J usage is TRBJ1-1; 7 bases map to TRBD1. The sample was peripheral blood, taken from a patient treated with photon-based radiotherapy. This TCR derives from a woman between 65 and 79 years old with pancreatic cancer. DNA of the CDR3: TGTGCCAGCAGTTTAAGGGGGCCTAACACTGAAGCTTTCTTT. It translates to CASSLRGPNTEAFF.